This TCR beta chain stems from a study of CD8 T cells in ankylosing spondylitis. The study, taken as a whole, reports: There was a TCR beta motif, made of fewer than 10 highly homologous variants, that appeared characteristic of ankylosing spondylitis blood. Matched ankylosing spondylitis synovial fluid reportedly contained a significantly enriched population of disease-linked clones. Earlier reports found some motif variants in synovial fluid and blood in reactive arthritis. Clones linked to disease, bearing a CD8+ phenotype, were relatively rare in peripheral blood.

This clonotype was found many times. Its target is unknown. V shed 6 bases and J shed 4 bases, with 11 bases lying between them. This CDR3 is built from 13 residues. The TCR beta libraries were generated through quantitative 5'-RACE incorporating molecular barcodes. TCRdb re-called the 5' RACE reads with MiXCR, one entry per CDR3 protein. The sample yields a few hundred thousand distinct CDR3 sequences, 18% seen once. Sequencing input: blood, either unsorted or a sorted T cell fraction (not recorded which). This chain connects TRBV12-3 or TRBV12-4 to TRBJ2-3; D gene uncertain. The sequence was collected from a male donor with ankylosing spondylitis. The CDR3 nucleotides are TGTGCCAGCAGCCATTTCTCCGCAGATACGCAGTATTTT. Encoded protein: CASSHFSADTQYF.